The clone carrying this T cell receptor (beta chain) was recorded at least ten times. These data are taken from a study of cytomegalovirus exposure and HLA in healthy donors. The PCR was carried out with 60 Vbeta primers and 13 Jbeta primers. TCRdb keeps only in-frame clones here, not all; method: immunoSEQ multiplex PCR. The sample records under 200,000 clones, 65% to 90% being singletons. This CDR3 is built from 15 residues. CDR1 and CDR2 from the germline V gene are MGHDK and SYGVNS. V lost 4 bases and J lost 7; bases outside the gene matches: 6. Sequencing was performed on PBMCs. The receptor was isolated from a middle-aged man in good health and CMV-seropositive. The chain has TRBV25-1 and TRBJ2-2; 10 nucleotides align to TRBD1. This CDR3 is CASSGTGGWIGELFF. The CDR3, as DNA: TGTGCCAGCAGTGGGACAGGGGGATGGATCGGGGAGCTGTTTTTT.